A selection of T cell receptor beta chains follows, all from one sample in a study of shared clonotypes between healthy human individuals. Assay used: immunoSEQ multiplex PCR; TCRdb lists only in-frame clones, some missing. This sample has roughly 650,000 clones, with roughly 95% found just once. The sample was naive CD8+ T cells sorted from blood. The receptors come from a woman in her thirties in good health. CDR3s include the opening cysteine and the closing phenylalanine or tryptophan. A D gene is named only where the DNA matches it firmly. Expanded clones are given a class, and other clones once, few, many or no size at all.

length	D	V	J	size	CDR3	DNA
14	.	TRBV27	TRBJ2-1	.	CASSPSGHNNEQFF	TGTGCCAGCAGCCCTTCGGGACATAACAATGAGCAGTTCTTC
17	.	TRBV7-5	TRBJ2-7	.	CVRSFLSDNNRENEQYF	TGTGTCAGAAGCTTTCTTAGCGATAATAACAGGGAGAACGAGCAGTACTTC
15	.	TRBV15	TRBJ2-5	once	CATSRDSEGEETQYF	TGTGCCACCAGCAGAGATTCGGAGGGAGAAGAGACCCAGTACTTC
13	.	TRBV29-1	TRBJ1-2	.	CSVVSSNAPGYTF	TGCAGCGTTGTCAGTAGTAACGCGCCTGGCTACACCTTC
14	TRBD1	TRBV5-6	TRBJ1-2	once	CASRSGTGTWGYTF	TGTGCCAGCCGCTCCGGGACAGGGACTTGGGGCTACACCTTC
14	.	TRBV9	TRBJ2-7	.	CASSVQGERYEQYF	TGTGCCAGCAGCGTCCAAGGTGAACGGTACGAGCAGTACTTC
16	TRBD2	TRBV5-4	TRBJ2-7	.	CASSLGTSGSSYEQYF	TGTGCCAGCAGCTTGGGGACTAGCGGTAGCTCCTACGAGCAGTACTTC
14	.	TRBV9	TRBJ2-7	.	CASSVEEGNNEQYF	TGTGCCAGCAGCGTAGAGGAGGGGAATAACGAGCAGTACTTC
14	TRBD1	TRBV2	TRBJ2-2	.	CASRDRGRAGELFF	TGTGCCAGCAGGGACAGGGGGCGGGCCGGGGAGCTGTTTTTT
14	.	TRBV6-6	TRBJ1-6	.	CASSKGQPSPPLHF	TGTGCCAGCAGTAAAGGACAGCCGTCTCCACCCCTCCACTTT
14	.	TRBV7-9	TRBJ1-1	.	CASSSGPRGTEAFF	TGTGCCAGCAGCTCTGGCCCCAGGGGCACTGAAGCTTTCTTT
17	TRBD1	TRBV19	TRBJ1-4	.	CASSPTGGVATNEKLFF	TGTGCCAGTAGCCCGACAGGGGGCGTCGCAACTAATGAAAAACTGTTTTTT
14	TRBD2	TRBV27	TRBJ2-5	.	CASSLSGLLETQYF	TGTGCCAGCAGTTTATCGGGACTATTGGAGACCCAGTACTTC
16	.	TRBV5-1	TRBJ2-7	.	CASSPMGIRGRYEQYF	TGCGCCAGCAGCCCGATGGGGATCCGGGGCCGGTACGAGCAGTACTTC
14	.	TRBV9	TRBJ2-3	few	CASSVGGSTDTQYF	TGTGCCAGCAGCGTAGGAGGGAGCACAGATACGCAGTATTTT
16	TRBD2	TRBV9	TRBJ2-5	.	CASSETLAGGLETQYF	TGTGCCAGCAGCGAAACGTTAGCGGGAGGGCTAGAGACCCAGTACTTC
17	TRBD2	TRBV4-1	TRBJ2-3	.	CASSQSAPLAVTDTQYF	TGCGCCAGCAGCCAATCGGCCCCTCTAGCGGTTACAGATACGCAGTATTTT
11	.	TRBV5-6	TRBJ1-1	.	CASSISTEAFF	TGTGCCAGCAGCATTAGCACTGAAGCTTTCTTT
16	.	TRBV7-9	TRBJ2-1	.	CASSSGRVSSYNEQFF	TGTGCCAGCAGCTCCGGGCGGGTCAGCTCCTACAATGAGCAGTTCTTC
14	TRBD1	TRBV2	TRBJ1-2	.	CASSEAGTAYGYTF	TGTGCCAGCAGTGAAGCGGGGACAGCCTATGGCTACACCTTC
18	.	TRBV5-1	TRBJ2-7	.	CASSLEGPPSLSSYEQYF	TGCGCCAGCAGCTTGGAAGGCCCTCCTAGCCTTAGCTCCTACGAGCAGTACTTC
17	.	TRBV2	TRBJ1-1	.	CATRDGFRDGGTAEAFF	TGTGCCACACGGGACGGTTTCCGGGACGGGGGAACGGCTGAAGCTTTCTTT
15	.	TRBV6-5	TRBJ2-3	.	CASSYSSVLTDTQYF	TGTGCCAGCAGTTATTCTAGCGTCCTCACAGATACGCAGTATTTT
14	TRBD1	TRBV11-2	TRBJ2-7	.	CASSYGGTGYEQYF	TGTGCCAGCAGCTACGGCGGGACAGGCTACGAGCAGTACTTC
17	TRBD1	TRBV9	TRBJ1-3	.	CASSVGGTETSGNTIYF	TGTGCCAGCAGCGTAGGGGGGACAGAAACCTCTGGAAACACCATATATTTT
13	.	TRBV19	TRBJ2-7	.	CASSNLDPYEQYF	TGTGCCAGTAGTAATTTGGACCCCTACGAGCAGTACTTC
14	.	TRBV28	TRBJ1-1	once	CASSRDTPGIEAFF	TGTGCCAGCAGCCGGGACACCCCGGGGATTGAAGCTTTCTTT
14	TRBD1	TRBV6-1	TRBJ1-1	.	CASSEGQGYTEAFF	TGTGCCAGCAGCGAGGGACAGGGGTACACTGAAGCTTTCTTT
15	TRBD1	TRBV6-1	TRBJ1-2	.	CASSKAGQGGYGYTF	TGTGCCAGCAGTAAAGCGGGACAGGGGGGCTATGGCTACACCTTC
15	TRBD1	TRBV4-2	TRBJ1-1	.	CASKGDDREGPWAFF	TGTGCCAGCAAGGGGGATGACAGGGAAGGCCCTTGGGCTTTCTTT
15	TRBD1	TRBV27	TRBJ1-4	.	CASSLGTGGKEKLFF	TGTGCCAGCAGTTTAGGCACAGGGGGCAAGGAAAAACTGTTTTTT
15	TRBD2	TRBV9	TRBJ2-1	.	CASSSGLAGGNEQFF	TGTGCCAGCAGCTCCGGACTAGCGGGTGGGAATGAGCAGTTCTTC
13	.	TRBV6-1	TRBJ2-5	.	CASGNRFQETQYF	TGTGCCAGCGGTAACAGATTCCAAGAGACCCAGTACTTC
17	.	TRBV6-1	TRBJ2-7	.	CASSEAGVTANSYEQYF	TGTGCCAGCAGTGAAGCGGGAGTGACCGCAAATTCCTACGAGCAGTACTTC
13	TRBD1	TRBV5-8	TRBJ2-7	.	CASSYRGVHEQYF	TGTGCCAGCAGCTACAGGGGAGTCCACGAGCAGTACTTC
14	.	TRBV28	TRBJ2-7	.	CASSRLGETYEQYF	TGTGCCAGCAGTCGCCTGGGTGAGACCTACGAGCAGTACTTC
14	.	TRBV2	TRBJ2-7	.	CASSVALAKYEQYF	TGTGCCAGCAGTGTTGCGCTAGCGAAGTACGAGCAGTACTTC
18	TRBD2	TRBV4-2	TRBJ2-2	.	CASSQEKGLAGSTGELFF	TGTGCCAGCAGCCAAGAAAAGGGACTAGCGGGAAGCACCGGGGAGCTGTTTTTT
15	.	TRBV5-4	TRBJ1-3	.	CASSSDSYSGNTIYF	TGTGCCAGCAGCTCGGACAGCTACTCTGGAAACACCATATATTTT
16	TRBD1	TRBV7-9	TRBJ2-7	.	CASSPTGTGFGNEQYF	TGTGCCAGCAGCCCCACCGGGACAGGGTTTGGGAACGAGCAGTACTTC
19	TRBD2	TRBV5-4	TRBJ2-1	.	CASSSPSRLAGRSGYEQFF	TGTGCCAGCAGCTCCCCGTCCCGACTAGCGGGACGCTCTGGGTATGAGCAGTTCTTC
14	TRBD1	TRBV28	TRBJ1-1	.	CASSDRTGGTEAFF	TGTGCCAGCAGTGACCGGACAGGGGGAACTGAAGCTTTCTTT
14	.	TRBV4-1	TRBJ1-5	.	CASSQTDYNQPQHF	TGCGCCAGCAGCCAGACGGACTACAATCAGCCCCAGCATTTT
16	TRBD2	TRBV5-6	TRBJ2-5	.	CASSLTTSGSPETQYF	TGTGCCAGCAGCCTAACGACTAGCGGGAGCCCGGAGACCCAGTACTTC
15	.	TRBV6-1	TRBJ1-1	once	CASSDGPGLYTEAFF	TGTGCCAGCAGTGATGGTCCAGGACTCTACACTGAAGCTTTCTTT
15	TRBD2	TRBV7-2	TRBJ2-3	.	CASSLGGRALDTQYF	TGTGCCAGCAGCTTAGGCGGGAGGGCCTTGGATACGCAGTATTTT
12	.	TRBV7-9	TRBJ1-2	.	CASSLDSQGYTF	TGTGCCAGCAGCCTGGACAGTCAAGGCTACACCTTC
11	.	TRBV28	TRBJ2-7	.	CASKGVDEQYF	TGTGCCAGCAAGGGGGTCGACGAGCAGTACTTC
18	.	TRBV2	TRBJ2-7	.	CASSLVRDWETSRYEQYF	TGTGCCAGCAGCCTGGTCCGGGACTGGGAGACAAGTAGATACGAGCAGTACTTC
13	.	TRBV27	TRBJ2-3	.	CASRGSSTDTQYF	TGTGCCAGCCGGGGCTCTAGCACAGATACGCAGTATTTT